This T cell receptor beta chain was profiled in a study of T cells in Graves' hyperthyroidism and ophthalmopathy. The study left out patients who had uncontrolled infection, other autoimmune disease, pregnancy or lactation. RNA transcripts were the template for amplifying TCR beta CDR3 regions. First-round RT-PCR targeting the TCR CDR3 was performed with the HTBI primer set. TCRdb re-analysed the multiplex PCR reads in MiXCR, keeping a single row per CDR3 protein. The table lists approximately 590,000 distinct CDR3 sequences, 46% of them singletons, with 8.2% in the top ten. The V end lost 7 bases, the J end lost 7 bases, and 12 bases lay between the germline ends. CDR3 size: 12 residues. Germline V gives CDR1 KGHDR, CDR2 SFDVKD.

This chain joins TRBV24-1 and TRBJ1-2; D is perhaps TRBD1 (6 bases). Sample: peripheral blood or thyroid tissue (not recorded which). This receptor was obtained from a woman between 18 and 30 years old with Graves' hyperthyroidism. CDR3 amino acids: CATREAGAGYTF. As DNA, the CDR3 is TGTGCCACCAGAGAAGCAGGGGCTGGCTACACCTTC.